Detailed here is one TCR beta chain. There is no known antigen for this receptor. Within one base of it there is no much larger clone, and no base qualities were kept. The sample originates from a study of OX40 agonist ivuxolimab in advanced cancers. At the level of the whole study: Ivuxolimab was a fully human IgG2 agonistic monoclonal antibody targeting the costimulatory receptor OX40 (CD134). Intravenous ivuxolimab was administered to patients every 2 weeks at six dose levels: 0.01, 0.1, 0.3, 1.5, 3 and 10 mg/kg. Of the approximately 50 dose-escalation patients, hepatocellular carcinoma was present in some 19, melanoma in around 15, renal cell carcinoma in 9 and head and neck cancer in 9. A male proportion of around 83% and a mean age of approximately 60 years, ranging from 23 to 79, were recorded for the dose-escalation cohort. Patients were allowed to have had prior anti-PD-1, anti-PD-L1 or anti-CTLA-4 therapy, and approximately 40% of the dose-escalation patients had been treated with checkpoint inhibitors. Partial responses occurred in three dose-escalation patients, of whom one had hepatocellular carcinoma and two had cutaneous melanoma. Peripheral TCRbeta sequencing was intended to test whether TCR sequence diversity was altered and clonal T-cell expansion was caused by ivuxolimab. The monotherapy dose-escalation portion (N = 52 patients) of the phase I ivuxolimab trial is reported in the paper.

The trial excluded patients who had a history of autoimmune disease or were on systemic immunosuppression. Peripheral blood for TCR sequencing was collected from all dose cohorts at baseline, on cycle 4 day 1, and on cycle 7 day 1. The samples were drawn from a first-in-human, open-label, multicenter phase I dose-escalation trial of ivuxolimab. Adults with locally advanced or metastatic melanoma, renal cell carcinoma, hepatocellular carcinoma or head and neck squamous cell carcinoma were enrolled in the trial. Before TCR sequencing, CD4+ T cells and CD8+ T cells were sorted from peripheral blood as separate populations. Genomic DNA was isolated from the sorted cells so that the TCRbeta CDR3 region could be sequenced. The immunoSEQ Assay was used to sequence the TCRbeta CDR3 regions. TCRdb re-hosts the immuneACCESS table, in-frame sequences only. Its copies lack some clones; in the studies checked, an unresolved V gene accounts for under half of them, and the cause for the rest is not known. This sample has roughly 90,000 clones in its table, and approximately 88% of those were observed once. Less than 1.5% of the sample goes to the ten largest clones.

Broader findings and caveats from the paper: Which antigens the clonally expanded peripheral T cells were specific for was not determined. At doses of 0.1 to 3.0 mg/kg, clonal expansion of both CD4+ and CD8+ T cells in blood was seen between baseline and week 6. In the 0.1-3.0 mg/kg groups, partial responders had among the lowest normalized peripheral clonal expansion, particularly in CD8+ T cells. After ivuxolimab, CD8+ T cells had more expanded clones than CD4+ T cells on average. Low levels of normalized T-cell clonal expansion were also seen in some nonresponding patients.

V was cut back by 0 bases and J by 8 bases, leaving a gap of 13 bases between them. Counted from cysteine to phenylalanine, this CDR3 has 14 amino acids. Just CDR3 DNA is preserved here, 42 bases in frame from base 1. The germline V gene (reference sequence) yields GTSNPN for CDR1 and SVGIG for CDR2. Here the chain combines TRBV30 and TRBJ1-4; the D gene is perhaps TRBD1, from 6 matching bases. The source of this sequence is an adult with an advanced solid tumor such as melanoma, head and neck, liver or kidney cancer. Sample: CD4+ or CD8+ T cells sorted from blood, taken in a trial of the OX40 agonist ivuxolimab. The CDR3 protein sequence reads: CAWSVWGGQEKLFF. The DNA sequence follows: TGTGCCTGGAGTGTATGGGGGGGCCAGGAAAAACTGTTTTTT.